A single sample is the source of the 31 T cell receptor beta chains below, sequenced in a study of regulatory T cells in long-lasting Graves disease. Sequencing libraries for TCR beta were prepared with iRepertoire HTBI primers and Arm-PCR of CDR3 regions. TCRdb re-derived calls from the multiplex PCR reads in MiXCR, one entry per CDR3 protein. Found here are fewer than 650,000 distinct CDR3 sequences, approximately 15% of them singletons; the top ten hold around 19%. As to time point: newly diagnosed GD, antithyroid drugs for less than 3 months. Construction of the TCR library relied on RNA isolated from PBMCs. These sequences were also reported in another study, on T cells in Graves' hyperthyroidism and ophthalmopathy.

The sequencing here drew on peripheral blood mononuclear cells (PBMCs), taken at new diagnosis, from a patient treated with antithyroid drugs. The receptor source for this set is a woman in her 30s with Graves disease.

With regard to this clonotype: A read error may produce the germline difference seen at one junction end. The chain combines TRBV5-1 with TRBJ2-4; D possibly uses TRBD1 or TRBD2 (5 bases each). This CDR3 is 17 amino acids long. Per germline, CDR1 SGHRS and CDR2 YFSETQ. CDR3 nucleotide sequence: TGCGCCAGCAGTTTGGGACCGCTTATTTTAGCCAAAAACATTCAGTACTTC. Residues: CASSLGPLILAKNIQYF.

The chain recombines TRBV12-3 or TRBV12-4 with TRBJ1-1, with D possibly TRBD1 on 5 matching bases. The CDR3 extends over 14 amino acids. Between the trimmed V and J ends, which lost 8 bases and 5 bases, there was a span of 18 bases. The CDR3 sequence: CASLVGPLMTEAFF. CDR3 nucleotide sequence: TGTGCCAGCTTAGTGGGACCCCTGATGACTGAAGCTTTCTTT.

This clonotype appeared a single time. V usage is TRBV19 and J usage is TRBJ2-6, with D perhaps being TRBD1 or TRBD2 (5 bases each). Germline V gene lookup returns CDR1 LNHDA and CDR2 SQIVND (reference sequence). This CDR3 has 18 amino acids. Trimming shortened V by 3 bases and J by 4 bases, and 19 bases separated the two germline ends. The CDR3 DNA reads as TGTGCCAGTAGTATGCGGATAGGGACGATATACGGGGCCAACGTCCTGACTTTC. Encoded protein: CASSMRIGTIYGANVLTF.

At least ten counts were recorded for this clonotype. This chain uses TRBV9 with TRBJ2-1, with 10 positions matching TRBD2. There are 14 residues in the CDR3. Trimming cost V 4 bases and J 9 bases; bases outside gene matches: 7. Germline CDR1 SGDLS, CDR2 YYNGEE. The CDR3 is CASSYLAGVGEQFF. CDR3 coding DNA: TGTGCCAGCAGCTACCTAGCGGGAGTTGGTGAGCAGTTCTTC.

Concerning this clonotype: This may stem from a read error, because a much larger clone lies one nucleotide away. It is likely a read error, because the conserved phenylalanine at the end of the CDR3 is missing. The chain has TRBV28 and TRBJ2-1; no clear D gene. V gave up 8 bases and J gave up 0 bases, with 17 bases separating them. CDR1 is MDHEN, CDR2 SYDVKM, per germline. This CDR3 spans 16 amino acids. CDR3 region: CASARGILSSYNEQFS. The CDR3 DNA reads as TGTGCCAGCGCTCGTGGGATCCTAAGCTCCTACAATGAGCAGTTCTCC.

This rearrangement joins TRBV19 to TRBJ2-2; possibly TRBD2 for D (5 bases). Per the germline V gene, CDR1 is LNHDA and CDR2 is SQIVND (reference sequence). CDR3 length: 13 amino acids. The V end was cut by 11 bases, the J end by 0 bases, with 10 bases between. CDR3 nucleotides: TGTGCCTTGGGAGTGCCGAACACCGGGGAGCTGTTTTTT. It yields the protein CALGVPNTGELFF.

The chain couples TRBV9 to TRBJ2-5, with 9 bases identical to TRBD2. Germline loops: CDR1 SGDLS, CDR2 YYNGEE. Trimming at V came to 1 base and at J to 4 bases, leaving 8 bases not matched to a gene. This CDR3 comprises 16 residues. The CDR3 spells CASSVYKAGGGETQYF. The CDR3 region has the DNA TGTGCCAGCAGCGTATATAAAGCGGGAGGCGGAGAGACCCAGTACTTC.

This clonotype was seen a handful of times. The rearrangement joins TRBV19 to TRBJ2-7; 12 bases are a match to TRBD2. V trimming: 7 bases; J trimming: 2 bases; junction bases outside the gene matches: 6. This CDR3 has 15 amino acids. Germline CDR1 and CDR2: LNHDA and SQIVND (reference sequence). The CDR3 coding sequence is TGTGCCAGTACCACACTAGCGGGAGGCACCTACGAGCAGTACTTC. Translated, it gives CASTTLAGGTYEQYF.

This clonotype occurred many times. V gene TRBV7-9 combines with J gene TRBJ2-3; D gene ambiguous. V was trimmed by 1 base and J by 5 bases, leaving 10 bases between them. CDR1 is SEHNR, CDR2 FQNEAQ, per germline (reference sequence). This CDR3 comprises 14 residues. As DNA, the CDR3 is TGTGCCAGCAGCTTAGAGGGCGAGAGAGATACGCAGTATTTT. This sequence encodes CASSLEGERDTQYF.

This clonotype was seen a few times. J is TRBJ1-1 and V is TRBV2, with TRBD1 as a possible D gene (5 bases). The CDR3 spans 13 residues. V lost 11 bases and J lost 4, with 17 bases in between. Germline CDR1 and CDR2: SNHLY and FYNNEI. CDR3 DNA: TGTGCCGGCCGGGACGGAATTACCACTGAAGCTTTCTTT. The encoded protein is CAGRDGITTEAFF. Supplemented by reference TRBV2 and TRBJ1-1, the full variable domain reads EPEVTQTPSHQVTQMGQEVILRCVPISNHLYFYWYRQILGQKVEFLVSFYNNEISEKSEIFDDQFSVERPDGSNFTLKIRSTKLEDSAMYFCAGRDGITTEAFFGQGTRLTVV.

Many counts were recorded for this clonotype. This sequence joins TRBV30 and TRBJ2-2, with D uncertain. The CDR3 sequence is 13 residues long. CDR1 and CDR2 (germline): GTSNPN, SVGIG (reference sequence). The V and J ends lost 3 bases and 5 bases respectively, with 10 bases between them. The CDR3 sequence is CAWRVQGTGELFF. Here the CDR3 DNA reads TGTGCCTGGAGGGTACAAGGGACCGGGGAGCTGTTTTTT.

This clonotype was detected a few times. The V gene is TRBV24-1, the J gene TRBJ2-3; perhaps D is TRBD1 or TRBD2 (5 bases each). CDR1 and CDR2 from the germline V gene are KGHDR and SFDVKD. V lost 9 bases, J lost 8 bases, and 14 bases lay in between. CDR3 length: 12 amino acids. CDR3 region: CATGGRESTQYF. The DNA of the CDR3 is TGTGCCACCGGTGGCAGGGAGAGTACGCAGTATTTT.

This clonotype has just a few counts. In this CDR3 the conserved last residue, phenylalanine or tryptophan, is missing, so a read error is likely. This chain uses TRBV6-2 or TRBV6-3 with TRBJ1-5; TRBD1 matches 7 bases. This CDR3 has 15 amino acids. The V segment lost 0 bases and the J segment 4 bases; nucleotides outside the gene matches: 3. The germline V gene encodes CDR1 MNHEY and CDR2 SVGEGT. In DNA, the CDR3 is TGTGCCAGCAGTTACTCGACGACAGGGAATCAGCCCCAGCATCTT. Encoded protein: CASSYSTTGNQPQHL.

Only a few counts were recorded for this clonotype. The V gene is TRBV6-1, the J gene TRBJ2-7, with TRBD1 matching over 9 bases. The V and J ends lost 5 bases and 5 bases, in that order; junction bases with no gene match: 10. The CDR3 contains 15 residues. CDR1 and CDR2 (germline): MNHNS, SASEGT. The CDR3 DNA is TGTGCCAGCAGTCGAGGACAGGGGTGGTGGGACGAGCAGTACTTC. Translating it yields CASSRGQGWWDEQYF.

V usage is TRBV6-1 and J usage is TRBJ1-2; 7 nucleotides match TRBD1. This CDR3 is built from 13 residues. V lost 8 bases and J lost 8; bases outside the gene matches: 11. The V gene's germline CDR1 is MNHNS and CDR2 SASEGT. The CDR3 here is CASRKQGRGGYTF. CDR3 sequence (DNA): TGTGCCAGCCGCAAACAGGGGCGGGGGGGCTACACCTTC.

The genes are TRBV7-9 and TRBJ1-1; weak D call: TRBD1 (5 bases). V was pared by 1 base and J by 6 bases, with 15 bases between. The CDR3 totals 15 residues. Per germline, CDR1 SEHNR and CDR2 FQNEAQ (reference sequence). The CDR3 loop is CASSLGYNRGPEAFF. CDR3 sequence (DNA): TGTGCCAGCAGCTTAGGCTACAACCGGGGACCTGAAGCTTTCTTT.

The chain combines TRBV7-2 with TRBJ2-1; no reliable D call. The V end lost 5 bases, the J end lost 7 bases, and 24 bases lay between the germline ends. CDR1 is SGHTA and CDR2 is FQGNSA in the germline V gene. This CDR3 region has 17 residues. The CDR3 region has the DNA TGTGCCAGCAGCCTACAGCCGACGAGACTTTCTTTTAATGAGCAGTTCTTC. As protein: CASSLQPTRLSFNEQFF. Full variable domain (missing parts from reference TRBV7-2 and TRBJ2-1): GAGVSQSPSNKVTEKGKDVELRCDPISGHTALYWYRQSLGQGLEFLIYFQGNSAPDKSGLPSDRFSAERTGGSVSTLTIQRTQQEDSAVYLCASSLQPTRLSFNEQFFGPGTRLTVL.

This clonotype showed up many times. J is TRBJ2-4 and V is TRBV28; the D call may be TRBD1 or TRBD2 (5 bases each). V was trimmed by 5 bases and J by 6 bases, leaving 23 bases between them. The CDR3 spans 17 residues. Germline V gives CDR1 MDHEN, CDR2 SYDVKM. CDR3 in amino acids: CASSPLGLGLGVNIQYF. The CDR3 DNA is TGTGCCAGCAGTCCGTTGGGCTTGGGGCTCGGGGTAAACATTCAGTACTTC.

This clonotype was recorded at least ten times. The genes are TRBV5-1 and TRBJ2-5; D ambiguous. Germline V gene sequence: CDR1 SGHRS, CDR2 YFSETQ. This CDR3 is built from 15 residues. The germline V and J ends were trimmed by 0 bases and 1 base, with 10 bases remaining between them. The CDR3 sequence: CASSLGGEIQETQYF. The CDR3 DNA reads as TGCGCCAGCAGCTTGGGAGGCGAGATCCAAGAGACCCAGTACTTC.

This clonotype was found many times. The chain links TRBV20-1 to TRBJ1-5, with D uncertain. The CDR3 extends over 12 amino acids. V shed 3 bases and J shed 3 bases, with 6 bases lying between them. CDR1 and CDR2 from the germline V gene are DFQATT and SNEGSKA (reference sequence). The CDR3 loop reads CSAREYNQPQHF. The CDR3 DNA sequence: TGCAGTGCTAGGGAATACAATCAGCCCCAGCATTTT.

There are many counts of this clonotype. This chain joins TRBV7-9 and TRBJ2-1, with 12 bases that match TRBD2. CDR3 size: 15 residues. V was clipped by 5 bases and J by 5 bases; unmatched bases: 4. Per the germline V gene, CDR1 is SEHNR and CDR2 is FQNEAQ (reference sequence). The CDR3, as DNA: TGTGCCAGCAGCCCAGGACTAGCGGGGAACAATGAGCAGTTCTTC. It encodes CASSPGLAGNNEQFF.

As to this clonotype: It may be a read error: a sequence one base away is much more abundant. The CDR3 loop is CASSRRGRDPSYEQYF. CDR3 DNA sequence: TGCGCCAGCAGTCGTCGGGGCAGGGATCCCTCCTACGAGCAGTACTTC. The chain joins TRBV5-1 to TRBJ2-7; possibly TRBD1 or TRBD2 for D (5 bases each). Germline V gene sequence: CDR1 SGHRS, CDR2 YFSETQ. V lost 5 bases, J lost 0 bases, and 18 bases lay in between. The CDR3 totals 16 residues.

The rearrangement joins TRBV18 to TRBJ1-1; D gene unclear. Germline CDR1 KGHSH, CDR2 LQKENI. This CDR3 is 14 amino acids long. The ends were cut back, 4 bases at V and 4 bases at J, with 13 bases in the middle. CDR3 region: CASSHGLGGTEAFF. The CDR3 coding sequence is TGTGCCAGCTCACACGGACTGGGCGGCACTGAAGCTTTCTTT. The full variable domain, completed using reference TRBV18 and TRBJ1-1, is NAGVMQNPRHLVRRRGQEARLRCSPMKGHSHVYWYRQLPEEGLKFMVYLQKENIIDESGMPKERFSAEFPKEGPSILRIQQVVRGDSAAYFCASSHGLGGTEAFFGQGTRLTVV.

The chain couples TRBV2 to TRBJ2-6, with D possibly TRBD2 on 6 matching bases. The CDR3 spans 16 residues. Trimming pared 4 bases from V and 6 bases from J, leaving 16 bases between. Germline V lookup: CDR1 SNHLY, CDR2 FYNNEI. CDR3 in DNA: TGTGCCAGCAGTGGGGGGGAAGGGGTGACGGCCAACGTCCTGACTTTC. Residues: CASSGGEGVTANVLTF.

The V call is TRBV6-2 or TRBV6-3, the J call TRBJ1-4, with 8 nucleotides matching TRBD1. The CDR3 spans 14 residues. The V gene end was trimmed by 6 bases and the J gene end by 7 bases; junction bases not matched to a gene: 7. CDR1 is MNHEY and CDR2 is SVGEGT in the germline V gene. DNA of the CDR3: TGTGCCAGCAGCCCGGACAGGGAGCGTGAAAAACTGTTTTTT. Translated: CASSPDREREKLFF.

This clonotype was seen a handful of times. V and J are TRBV7-6 and TRBJ1-3, with a possible D match to TRBD1 (6 bases). Germline V gene lookup returns CDR1 SGHVS and CDR2 FNYEAQ. This CDR3 comprises 14 residues. With 6 bases removed from V and 0 bases from J, the gap between germline ends came to 9 bases. The CDR3 reads CASSTGSSGNTIYF. The CDR3 DNA reads TGTGCCAGCAGTACAGGGAGCTCTGGAAACACCATATATTTT.

This clonotype showed up many times. The rearrangement uses TRBV9 and TRBJ1-1, with D possibly being TRBD1 (6 bases). Germline V gives CDR1 SGDLS, CDR2 YYNGEE. With 4 bases removed from V and 4 bases from J, the gap between germline ends came to 17 bases. This CDR3 spans 15 amino acids. The CDR3 region has the DNA TGTGCCAGCAGCACTACAGGGCTCGGGATCACTGAAGCTTTCTTT. Its protein product is CASSTTGLGITEAFF. The whole variable domain, filled in from reference TRBV9 and TRBJ1-1, reads DSGVTQTPKHLITATGQRVTLRCSPRSGDLSVYWYQQSLDQGLQFLIQYYNGEERAKGNILERFSAQQFPDLHSELNLSSLELGDSALYFCASSTTGLGITEAFFGQGTRLTVV.

This clonotype was observed many times. The chain employs TRBV29-1 and TRBJ1-2; TRBD1 agrees at 10 bases. The germline V gene has CDR1 SQVTM and CDR2 ANQGSEA. V shed 3 bases, J shed 6 bases, and the junction held 4 bases outside the gene matches. CDR3 length: 13 residues. The chain's CDR3 is CSVEGQGRDGYTF. The CDR3 bases are TGCAGCGTTGAGGGACAGGGGAGGGATGGCTACACCTTC.

This clonotype has a handful of counts. The genes are TRBV19 and TRBJ2-5; TRBD2 is a possible D gene (5 bases). The CDR3 spans 16 residues. CDR1 LNHDA and CDR2 SQIVND come from the germline V gene (reference sequence). Trimming shortened V by 8 bases and J by 4 bases, and 23 bases separated the two germline ends. This CDR3 reads CASQFGNRVFGETQYF. DNA of the CDR3: TGTGCCAGTCAGTTCGGGAATCGAGTTTTCGGAGAGACCCAGTACTTC.

This chain connects TRBV20-1 to TRBJ2-1; D uncertain. With 2 bases removed from V and 2 bases from J, the gap between germline ends came to 13 bases. The CDR3 loop spans 15 amino acids. Germline-derived CDR1 and CDR2 are DFQATT and SNEGSKA (reference sequence). In nucleotides, the CDR3 is TGCAGTGCTAGACACGCAGAAGATCCCTACAATGAGCAGTTCTTC. Translation gives CSARHAEDPYNEQFF.

The chain carries TRBV2 and TRBJ2-5, with 11 bases identical to TRBD2. Germline trimming cut 4 bases from V and 2 bases from J; bases unmatched to any gene: 3. Germline V lookup: CDR1 SNHLY, CDR2 FYNNEI. The CDR3 contains 15 residues. The CDR3: CASSGLAGGQETQYF. CDR3 sequence (DNA): TGTGCCAGCAGTGGGTTAGCGGGGGGGCAAGAGACCCAGTACTTC.